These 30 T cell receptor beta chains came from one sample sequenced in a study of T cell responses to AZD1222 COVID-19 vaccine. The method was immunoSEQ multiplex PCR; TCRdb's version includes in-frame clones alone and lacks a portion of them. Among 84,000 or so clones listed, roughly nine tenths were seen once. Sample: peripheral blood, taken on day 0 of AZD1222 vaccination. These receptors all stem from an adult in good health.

The CDR3 loop reads CASSLQGDGELFF. In DNA, the CDR3 is TGTGCCAGCAGTTTACAGGGGGACGGGGAGCTGTTTTTT. The chain carries TRBV11-2 and TRBJ2-2; 8 bases are shared with TRBD1. The CDR3 length is 13 residues. The germline CDR1 and CDR2 sequences are SGHAT and FQNNGV. Trimming took 6 bases from V and 7 from J; bases not matched to a gene: 4.

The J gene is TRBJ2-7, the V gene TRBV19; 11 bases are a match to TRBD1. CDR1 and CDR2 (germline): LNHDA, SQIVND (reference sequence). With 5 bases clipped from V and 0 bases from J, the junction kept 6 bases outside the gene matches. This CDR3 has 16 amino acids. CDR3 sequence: CASSAGQGASSYEQYF. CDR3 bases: TGTGCCAGTAGTGCAGGACAGGGGGCTAGCTCCTACGAGCAGTACTTC.

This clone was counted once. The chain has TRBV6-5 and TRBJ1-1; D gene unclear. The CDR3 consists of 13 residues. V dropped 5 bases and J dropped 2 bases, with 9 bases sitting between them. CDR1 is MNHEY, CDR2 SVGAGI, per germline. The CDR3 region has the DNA TGTGCCAGCAGTCTTATGGGAAACACTGAAGCTTTCTTT. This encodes CASSLMGNTEAFF.

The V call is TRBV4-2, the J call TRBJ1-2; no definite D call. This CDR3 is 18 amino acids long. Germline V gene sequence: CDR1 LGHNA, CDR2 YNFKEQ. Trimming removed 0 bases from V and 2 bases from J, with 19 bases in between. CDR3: CASSQDLDLVNKNYGYTF. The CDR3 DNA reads TGTGCCAGCAGCCAAGACTTGGATTTGGTTAACAAAAACTATGGCTACACCTTC.

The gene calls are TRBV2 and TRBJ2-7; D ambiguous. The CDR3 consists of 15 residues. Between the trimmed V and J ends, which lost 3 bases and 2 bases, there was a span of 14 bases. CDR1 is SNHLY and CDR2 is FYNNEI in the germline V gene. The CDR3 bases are TGTGCCAGCAGTGACTCCGGACGTGGGGCCTACGAGCAGTACTTC. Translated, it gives CASSDSGRGAYEQYF.

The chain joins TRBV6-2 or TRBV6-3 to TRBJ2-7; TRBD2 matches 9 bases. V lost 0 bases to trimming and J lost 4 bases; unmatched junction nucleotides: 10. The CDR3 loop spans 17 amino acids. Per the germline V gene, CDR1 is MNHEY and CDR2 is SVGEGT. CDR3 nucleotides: TGTGCCAGCAGTTACTCGAAGGCTAGCGGGAACCAATACGAGCAGTACTTC. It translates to CASSYSKASGNQYEQYF.

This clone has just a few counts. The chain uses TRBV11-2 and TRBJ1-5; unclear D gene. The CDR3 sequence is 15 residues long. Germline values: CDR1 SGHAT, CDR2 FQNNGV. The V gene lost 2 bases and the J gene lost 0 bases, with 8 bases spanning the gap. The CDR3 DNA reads TGTGCCAGCAGCTTATCGGCAGATAGCAATCAGCCCCAGCATTTT. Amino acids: CASSLSADSNQPQHF.

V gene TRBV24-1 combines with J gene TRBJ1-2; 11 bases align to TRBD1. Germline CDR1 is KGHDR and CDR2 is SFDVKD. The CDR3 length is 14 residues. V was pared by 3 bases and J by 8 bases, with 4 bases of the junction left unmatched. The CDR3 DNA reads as TGTGCCACCAGTGATGGACAGGGGGCGCGCGGCTACACCTTC. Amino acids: CATSDGQGARGYTF.

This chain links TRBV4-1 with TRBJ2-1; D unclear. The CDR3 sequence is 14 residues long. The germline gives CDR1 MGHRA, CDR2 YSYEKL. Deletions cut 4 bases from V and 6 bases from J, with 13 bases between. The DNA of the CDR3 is TGCGCCAGCAGCCCGCCGGACCGGACCAATGAGCAGTTCTTC. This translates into CASSPPDRTNEQFF.

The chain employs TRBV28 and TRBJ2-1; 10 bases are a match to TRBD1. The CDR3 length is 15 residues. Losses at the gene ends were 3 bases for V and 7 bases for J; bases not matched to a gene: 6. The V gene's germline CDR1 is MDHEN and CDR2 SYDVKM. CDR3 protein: CASSFRGQGRNEQFF. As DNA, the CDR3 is TGTGCCAGCAGTTTTAGGGGACAGGGGCGAAATGAGCAGTTCTTC.

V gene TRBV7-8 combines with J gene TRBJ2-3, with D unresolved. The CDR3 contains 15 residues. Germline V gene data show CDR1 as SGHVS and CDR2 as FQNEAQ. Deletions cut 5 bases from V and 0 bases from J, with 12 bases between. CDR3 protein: CASSVDTQSTDTQYF. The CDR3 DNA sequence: TGTGCCAGCAGCGTTGACACCCAGAGCACAGATACGCAGTATTTT.

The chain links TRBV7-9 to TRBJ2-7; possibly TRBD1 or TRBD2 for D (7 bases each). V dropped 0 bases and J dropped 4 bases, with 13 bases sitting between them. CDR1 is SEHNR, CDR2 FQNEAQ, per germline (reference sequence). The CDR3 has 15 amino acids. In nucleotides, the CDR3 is TGTGCCAGCAGCTTAGCTTCCAGGGGGGGGTACGAGCAGTACTTC. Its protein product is CASSLASRGGYEQYF.

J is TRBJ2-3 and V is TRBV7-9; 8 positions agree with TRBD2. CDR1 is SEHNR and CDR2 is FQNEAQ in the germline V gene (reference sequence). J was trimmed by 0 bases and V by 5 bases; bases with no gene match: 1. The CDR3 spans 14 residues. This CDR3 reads CASSRGRSTDTQYF. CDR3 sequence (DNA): TGTGCCAGCAGCCGCGGGAGGAGCACAGATACGCAGTATTTT.

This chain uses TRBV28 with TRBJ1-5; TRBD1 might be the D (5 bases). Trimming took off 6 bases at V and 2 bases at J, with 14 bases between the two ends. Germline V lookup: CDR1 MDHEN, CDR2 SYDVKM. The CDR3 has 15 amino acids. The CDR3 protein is CASSRDPRGNQPQHF. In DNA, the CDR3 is TGTGCCAGCAGCCGGGACCCCCGGGGCAATCAGCCCCAGCATTTT. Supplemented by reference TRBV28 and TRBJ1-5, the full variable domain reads DVKVTQSSRYLVKRTGEKVFLECVQDMDHENMFWYRQDPGLGLRLIYFSYDVKMKEKGDIPEGYSVSREKKERFSLILESASTNQTSMYLCASSRDPRGNQPQHFGDGTRLSIL.

The CDR3, as DNA: TGTGCCAGCAGCCAAGCCCGGGGACTAGCGGGGCCGAGCTCCTACAATGAGCAGTTCTTC. It codes for CASSQARGLAGPSSYNEQFF. The chain has TRBV3-1 (or the pseudogene TRBV3-2) and TRBJ2-1; 13 bases agree with TRBD2. CDR1 and CDR2 (germline): LGHDT, YNNKEL (reference sequence). There are 20 residues in the CDR3. The ends lost 1 base at V and 0 bases at J; junction bases unmatched: 9.

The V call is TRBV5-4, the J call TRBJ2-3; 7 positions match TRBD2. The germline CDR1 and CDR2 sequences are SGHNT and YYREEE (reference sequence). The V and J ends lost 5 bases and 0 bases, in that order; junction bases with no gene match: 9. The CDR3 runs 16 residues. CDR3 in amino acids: CASSGPAGQSTDTQYF. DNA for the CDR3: TGTGCCAGCAGTGGTCCAGCGGGGCAAAGCACAGATACGCAGTATTTT.

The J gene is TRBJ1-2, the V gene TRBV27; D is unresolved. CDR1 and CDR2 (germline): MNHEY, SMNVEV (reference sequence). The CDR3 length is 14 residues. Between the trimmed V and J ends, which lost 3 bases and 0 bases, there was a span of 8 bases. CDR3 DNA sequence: TGTGCCAGCAGTTTCGGTGGAGCTAACTATGGCTACACCTTC. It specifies CASSFGGANYGYTF.

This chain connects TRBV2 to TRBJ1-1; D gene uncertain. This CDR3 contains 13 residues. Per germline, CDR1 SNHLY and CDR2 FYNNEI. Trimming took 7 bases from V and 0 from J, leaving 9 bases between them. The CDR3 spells CASTGPMNTEAFF. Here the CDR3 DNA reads TGTGCCAGCACAGGACCGATGAACACTGAAGCTTTCTTT.

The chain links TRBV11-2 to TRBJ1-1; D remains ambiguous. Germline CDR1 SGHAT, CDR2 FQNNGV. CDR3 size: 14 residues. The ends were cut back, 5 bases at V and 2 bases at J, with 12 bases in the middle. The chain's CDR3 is CASSPSPVNTEAFF. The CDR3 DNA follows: TGTGCCAGCAGCCCCTCCCCGGTAAACACTGAAGCTTTCTTT. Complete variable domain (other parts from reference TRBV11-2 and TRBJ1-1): EAGVAQSPRYKIIEKRQSVAFWCNPISGHATLYWYQQILGQGPKLLIQFQNNGVVDDSQLPKDRFSAERLKGVDSTLKIQPAKLEDSAVYLCASSPSPVNTEAFFGQGTRLTVV.

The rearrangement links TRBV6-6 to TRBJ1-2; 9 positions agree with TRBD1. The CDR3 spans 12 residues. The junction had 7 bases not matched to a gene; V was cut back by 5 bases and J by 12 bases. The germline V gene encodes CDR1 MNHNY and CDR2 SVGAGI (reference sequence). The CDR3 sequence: CASSQGTGSHTF. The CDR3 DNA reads TGTGCCAGCAGTCAGGGGACAGGGTCGCACACCTTC.

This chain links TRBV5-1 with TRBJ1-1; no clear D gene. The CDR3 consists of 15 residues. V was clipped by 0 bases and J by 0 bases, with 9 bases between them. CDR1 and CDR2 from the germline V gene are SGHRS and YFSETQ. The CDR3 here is CASSLGGFMNTEAFF. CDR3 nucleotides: TGCGCCAGCAGCTTGGGTGGGTTTATGAACACTGAAGCTTTCTTT.

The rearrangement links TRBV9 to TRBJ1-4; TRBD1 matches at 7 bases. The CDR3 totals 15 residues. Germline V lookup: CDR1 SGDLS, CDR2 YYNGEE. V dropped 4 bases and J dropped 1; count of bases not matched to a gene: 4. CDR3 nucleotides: TGTGCCAGCAGCACACGGGACAGAACTAATGAAAAACTGTTTTTT. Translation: CASSTRDRTNEKLFF.

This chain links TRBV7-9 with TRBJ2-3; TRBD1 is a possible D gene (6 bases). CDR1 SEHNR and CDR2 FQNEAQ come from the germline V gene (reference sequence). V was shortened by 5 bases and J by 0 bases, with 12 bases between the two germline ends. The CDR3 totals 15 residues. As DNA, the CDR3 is TGTGCCAGCAGCCGGGACACAGGTAGCACAGATACGCAGTATTTT. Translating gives CASSRDTGSTDTQYF. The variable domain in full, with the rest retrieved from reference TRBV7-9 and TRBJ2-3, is DTGVSQNPRHKITKRGQNVTFRCDPISEHNRLYWYRQTLGQGPEFLTYFQNEAQLEKSRLLSDRFSAERPKGSFSTLEIQRTEQGDSAMYLCASSRDTGSTDTQYFGPGTRLTVL.

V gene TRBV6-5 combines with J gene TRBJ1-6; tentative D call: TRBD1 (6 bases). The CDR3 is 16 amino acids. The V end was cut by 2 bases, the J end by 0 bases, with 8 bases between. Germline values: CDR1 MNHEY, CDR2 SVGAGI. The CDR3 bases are TGTGCCAGCAGTTACAAGGACAGCTCCTATAATTCACCCCTCCACTTT. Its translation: CASSYKDSSYNSPLHF.

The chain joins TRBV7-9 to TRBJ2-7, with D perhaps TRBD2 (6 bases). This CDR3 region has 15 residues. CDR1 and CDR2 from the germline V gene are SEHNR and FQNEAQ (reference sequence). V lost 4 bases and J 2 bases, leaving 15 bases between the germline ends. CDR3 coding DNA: TGTGCCAGCAGCTCCCTCGGGGGAGGCACCTACGAGCAGTACTTC. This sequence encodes CASSSLGGGTYEQYF.

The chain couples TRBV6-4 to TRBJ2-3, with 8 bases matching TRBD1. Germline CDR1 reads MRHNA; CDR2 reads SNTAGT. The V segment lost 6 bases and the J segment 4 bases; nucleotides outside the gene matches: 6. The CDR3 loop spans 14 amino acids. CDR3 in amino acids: CASSLDRGADTQYF. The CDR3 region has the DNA TGTGCCAGCAGCCTCGACAGGGGAGCAGATACGCAGTATTTT.

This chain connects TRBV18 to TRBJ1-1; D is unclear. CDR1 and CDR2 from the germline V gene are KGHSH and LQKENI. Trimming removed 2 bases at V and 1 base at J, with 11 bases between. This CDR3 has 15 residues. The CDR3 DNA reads TGTGCCAGCTCACCATTGTCTCCCGAGAACACTGAAGCTTTCTTT. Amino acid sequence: CASSPLSPENTEAFF.

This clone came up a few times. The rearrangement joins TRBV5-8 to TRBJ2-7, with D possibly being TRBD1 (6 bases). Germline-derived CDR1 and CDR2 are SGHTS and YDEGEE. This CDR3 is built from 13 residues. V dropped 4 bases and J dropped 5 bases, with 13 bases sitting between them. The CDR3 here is CASSGRNRDEQYF. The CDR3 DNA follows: TGTGCCAGCAGCGGCCGTAACAGGGACGAGCAGTACTTC. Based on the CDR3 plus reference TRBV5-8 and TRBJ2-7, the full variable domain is EAGVTQSPTHLIKTRGQQATLRCSPISGHTSVYWYQQALGLGLQFLLWYDEGEERNRGNFPPRFSGRQFPNYSSELNVNALELEDSALYLCASSGRNRDEQYFGPGTRLTVT.

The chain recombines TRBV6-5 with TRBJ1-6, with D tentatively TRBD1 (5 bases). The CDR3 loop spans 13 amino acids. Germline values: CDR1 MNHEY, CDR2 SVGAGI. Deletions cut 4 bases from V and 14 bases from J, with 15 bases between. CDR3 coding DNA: TGTGCCAGCAGTTTTTACCAGGGTGGAGCCCTCCACTTT. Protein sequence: CASSFYQGGALHF.

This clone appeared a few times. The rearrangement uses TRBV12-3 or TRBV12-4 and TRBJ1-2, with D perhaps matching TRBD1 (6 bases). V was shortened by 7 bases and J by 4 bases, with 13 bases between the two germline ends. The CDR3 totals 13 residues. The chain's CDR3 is CASTMDSTYGYTF. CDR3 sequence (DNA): TGTGCCAGCACCATGGACAGCACCTATGGCTACACCTTC.